One and the same sample provided the 15 T cell receptor beta chains below, sequenced in a study of T-cell memory formation after mild COVID-19. MiXCR, applied by TCRdb to the 5' RACE reads, yields one record per CDR3 protein. The sample shows under 250,000 distinct CDR3 sequences, more than 8% of them seen only once. The sample consisted of PBMCs or a T cell subset sorted from them (not recorded which). These TCRs come from a young man who had mild COVID-19 (a few samples of this study predate the infection). Cell type and time point are not known.

This chain uses TRBV4-3 with TRBJ2-2; D call uncertain. V lost 1 base and J 4 bases, leaving 16 bases between the germline ends. This CDR3 has 17 residues. CDR1 is LGHNA, CDR2 YSLEER, per germline. CDR3 sequence (DNA): TGCGCCAGCAGCCAAGCCACCCACTCGATTACCACCGGGGAGCTGTTTTTT. Its translation is CASSQATHSITTGELFF.

This chain's CDR3 is CASSAQGTHTEAFF. CDR3 nucleotides: TGCGCCAGCAGCGCGCAGGGTACCCACACTGAAGCTTTCTTT. The J gene is TRBJ1-1, the V gene TRBV5-1, with D tentatively TRBD1 (5 bases). The V end lost 4 bases, the J end lost 3 bases, and 13 bases lay between the germline ends. The germline gives CDR1 SGHRS, CDR2 YFSETQ. The CDR3 extends over 14 amino acids.

The sample holds a few counts of this clonotype. The chain joins TRBV3-1 to TRBJ2-1; a weak D match, TRBD1 (7 bases). Germline V gene sequence: CDR1 LGHDT, CDR2 YNNKEL (reference sequence). This CDR3 has 13 residues. V lost 6 bases and J 8 bases, leaving 14 bases between the germline ends. CDR3 DNA: TGTGCCAGCAGACGACAGGGCGGGGATGAGCAGTTCTTC. It codes for CASRRQGGDEQFF.

This clonotype was recorded at least ten times. V gene TRBV6-2 or TRBV6-3 combines with J gene TRBJ2-7; 7 nucleotides agree with TRBD1. The CDR3 is 15 residues long. CDR1 is MNHEY and CDR2 is SVGEGT in the germline V gene. V was clipped by 6 bases and J by 0 bases; unmatched bases: 8. The CDR3: CASRRDSQSSYEQYV. CDR3 bases: TGTGCCAGCAGACGGGACAGTCAAAGCTCCTACGAGCAGTACGTC.

This clonotype was seen many times. DNA of the CDR3: TGTGCCAGCAGCTTATTGATCGGGGTTTCACCCCTCCACTTT. Translating gives CASSLLIGVSPLHF. The V call is TRBV12-3 or TRBV12-4, the J call TRBJ1-6; D remains unclear. Trimming removed 6 bases at V and 9 bases at J, with 15 bases between. The CDR3 is made up of 14 amino acids.

This clonotype was seen repeatedly, ten times or more. The rearrangement joins TRBV5-1 to TRBJ2-7; possibly TRBD1 for D (5 bases). V was shortened by 2 bases and J by 6 bases, with 18 bases between the two germline ends. CDR1 is SGHRS, CDR2 YFSETQ, per germline. The CDR3 contains 15 residues. The CDR3 DNA reads as TGCGCCAGCAGCTTATCGACAGCAACGGCGAGCGAGCAGTACTTC. Its protein product is CASSLSTATASEQYF.

The chain combines TRBV7-3 with TRBJ2-3; 8 bases are shared with TRBD2. The ends lost 1 base at V and 2 bases at J; junction bases unmatched: 2. The CDR3 spans 15 residues. Germline V gene sequence: CDR1 SGHTA, CDR2 FQGTGA. In DNA form, the CDR3 reads TGTGCCAGCAGCTTAAAGCGGGGGTTCACAGATACGCAGTATTTT. Amino acids: CASSLKRGFTDTQYF.

In its sample, this clonotype was seen many times. The chain joins TRBV4-2 to TRBJ2-2; TRBD2 matches 11 bases. CDR1 is LGHNA and CDR2 is YNFKEQ in the germline V gene. V dropped 4 bases and J dropped 1; count of bases not matched to a gene: 14. This CDR3 spans 20 amino acids. The CDR3 reads CASSRASGLAGGENTGELFF. The CDR3 DNA follows: TGTGCCAGCAGCCGTGCGAGTGGGCTAGCGGGGGGCGAGAACACCGGGGAGCTGTTTTTT.

The chain recombines TRBV4-2 with TRBJ2-7; 8 bases fit TRBD1. Per the germline V gene, CDR1 is LGHNA and CDR2 is YNFKEQ. V shed 0 bases and J 6 bases; nucleotides not matched to a gene: 1. This CDR3 comprises 13 residues. CDR3 in DNA: TGTGCCAGCAGCCAAGACAGGGGGCGCGAGCAGTACTTC. Its translation: CASSQDRGREQYF.

This clonotype was found a few times. The rearrangement links TRBV28 to TRBJ1-6; possibly TRBD1 for D (6 bases). Germline lookup yields CDR1 MDHEN and CDR2 SYDVKM. This CDR3 is 15 amino acids long. Trimming took 10 bases from V and 1 from J, leaving 14 bases between them. CDR3 DNA sequence: TGTGCCACCACAGGGACCGGGTCCTATAATTCACCCCTCCACTTT. Translation gives CATTGTGSYNSPLHF.

The gene calls are TRBV7-9 and TRBJ2-1, with D perhaps matching TRBD1 or TRBD2 (6 bases each). The length of the CDR3 is 16 residues. V was pared by 5 bases and J by 7 bases, with 21 bases between. Germline V gene lookup returns CDR1 SEHNR and CDR2 FQNEAQ (reference sequence). The CDR3 DNA follows: TGTGCCAGCAGCCCATTAACGGGGGCCGGAAGGAATGAGCAGTTCTTC. Amino acids: CASSPLTGAGRNEQFF. Supplemented by reference TRBV7-9 and TRBJ2-1, the full variable domain reads DTGVSQNPRHKITKRGQNVTFRCDPISEHNRLYWYRQTLGQGPEFLTYFQNEAQLEKSRLLSDRFSAERPKGSFSTLEIQRTEQGDSAMYLCASSPLTGAGRNEQFFGPGTRLTVL.

This clonotype appeared a few times. This sequence joins TRBV11-3 and TRBJ2-7; D might be TRBD1 (6 bases). The CDR3 totals 14 residues. Germline V gene lookup returns CDR1 SGHNT and CDR2 YENEEA. V lost 5 bases, J lost 6 bases, and 17 bases lay in between. The DNA of the CDR3 is TGTGCCAGCAGCCAGGGGACGTTGGGATCCGAGCAGTACTTC. Translated: CASSQGTLGSEQYF.

This chain joins TRBV20-1 and TRBJ1-1; D is ambiguous. Germline assignment: CDR1 DFQATT and CDR2 SNEGSKA (reference sequence). V shed 0 bases and J shed 6 bases, with 11 bases lying between them. The CDR3 covers 13 residues. This CDR3 is CSARDSLSAEAFF. The CDR3, as DNA: TGCAGTGCTAGAGATTCCTTGAGCGCTGAAGCTTTCTTT.

This clonotype was detected only a few times. The chain links TRBV6-5 to TRBJ2-2; 8 bases align to TRBD2. CDR1 MNHEY and CDR2 SVGAGI come from the germline V gene. Trimming cost V 6 bases and J 5 bases; bases outside gene matches: 2. The CDR3 is 13 amino acids. In DNA, the CDR3 is TGTGCCAGCAGGGGACTAGTGACCGGGGAGCTGTTTTTT. Residues: CASRGLVTGELFF.

The chain links TRBV7-8 to TRBJ2-2, with unresolved D. The ends were cut back, 2 bases at V and 9 bases at J, with 4 bases in the middle. The CDR3 contains 11 residues. The germline V gene encodes CDR1 SGHVS and CDR2 FQNEAQ. CDR3 loop: CASSLLRELFF. CDR3 DNA: TGTGCCAGCAGCTTACTCCGGGAGCTGTTTTTT.